This TCR beta chain was observed in a study of cytomegalovirus exposure and HLA in healthy donors. Broader study findings: A later analysis reportedly found fewer N-insertions in an Asian-associated ancestry cluster than the roughly 680-donor mean.

Deletions cut 2 bases from V and 4 bases from J, with 9 bases between. The CDR3 runs to 14 residues. Germline CDR1 is KGHSH and CDR2 is LQKENI. PCR employed 60 Vbeta and 13 Jbeta primers. The protocol was immunoSEQ multiplex PCR, while the TCRdb copy is restricted to in-frame clones and leaves out a portion. The sample includes about 190,000 clones, about 89% of them seen just once. To note about this clone: Its antigen remains unknown.

The source material was PBMCs. The sequence came from a man younger than 45 in good health and CMV-seronegative. This sequence joins TRBV18 and TRBJ1-5, with D unclear. CDR3: CASSPSMQNQPQHF. The DNA for the CDR3 is TGTGCCAGCTCACCATCAATGCAGAATCAGCCCCAGCATTTT.